This T cell receptor beta chain was recorded in a study of shared clonotypes between healthy human individuals (dated by TCRdb to 2018 to 2020). For the wider study: The cohort included three men and a couple of women between 18 and 49 years of age. Libraries were prepared and TCR repertoires were sequenced by different laboratories using diverse techniques, in order to increase sequencing depth and limit assay-specific biases. For each donor, CD4 naive and CD4 memory were each given three plates, CD8 naive was given two plates, and CD8 memory was given one plate. To estimate repertoire size and how much clonotype sharing occurs between individuals, the study deeply sequenced the blood TCR repertoires of several healthy adults. Leukapheresis yielded between about 0.85 and 10 billion PBMCs per donor. Broader findings and caveats from the paper: Sampling was restricted to blood, and TCR repertoires in tissue are likely to differ from TCR repertoires in blood. Pairwise subsampling indicated that sequencing depth was expected to affect the degree of clonotype sharing among donors. Sharing across several donors was observed for approximately 4.6% of naive CD4, 3% to 3.5% of naive CD8, 2% to 2.5% of memory CD4, and around 0.44% of memory CD8 clonotypes. Compared with non-shared clonotypes, clonotypes shared by all four sorted-subset donors had higher generation probabilities. Estimated clonotype richness was generally larger for naive than for memory subsets. The genetic and exposure-history diversity represented was limited by the small number of donors. Even with the large sequencing depth, rarefaction of the sorted-subset datasets indicated that sequencing was incomplete.

Using the deep immunoSEQ assay, multiplex PCR amplified TCR CDR3 regions from genomic DNA. For each cell subset, the extracted genomic DNA was distributed evenly across all wells of several immunoSEQ 96-well plates, and each plate served as one replicate. Each replicate PCR for sorted subsets received 200 ng genomic DNA, equal to about 30,000 T cell genomes. The purified libraries were quantified using a Qubit 3.0 fluorometer, sized with a Bioanalyzer 2100, and then quantified again using the KAPA Library Quantification kit. A separate single-read 150-cycle Illumina NextSeq 550 flow cell was used to sequence each immunoSEQ 96-well plate. The original methods were these. Because the immunoSEQ output held only junctional sequences and lacked quality scores, the filtering could not match the filtering applied to full-length reads. Sequences were annotated with PyIR, a Python wrapper for IgBLAST v1.9, using IMGT germline references to assign V/J genes and CDR3. Any read was removed if the V/J assignment was weak (E-value above 1e-6), the CDR3 was missing, or the read contained stop codons, out-of-frame junctions, or ambiguous translated residues. V3J clonotypes were defined by identical inferred V gene, J gene, and CDR3 amino acid sequence. Percentage overlap between repertoires was computed as shared unique clonotypes divided by the size of the smaller repertoire. Three approaches were used to assess repertoire richness: RTK rarefaction, the Chao1 estimator, and Recon v2.1 estimates of unobserved clonotypes. Generation probabilities for all TCRbeta clonotypes obtained by the gDNA method from a few donors were computed using OLGA. Sourced from immuneACCESS, this table was stored by TCRdb with only in-frame sequences that have V and J called. A share of the clones is absent; for the studies checked, an unresolved V gene accounts for under half, and the remainder has no known explanation. That table gives V, J and clone size, and the DNA gave D and trimming. In this sample the table shows around 600,000 clones, about 96% of which occur a single time. Jointly, the top ten make up roughly 0.055% of the sample.

A distance of 10 bases separates the germline ends of V and J, which lose 6 bases and 7 bases respectively. The CDR3 spans 11 residues, from the cysteine through the phenylalanine. Here the CDR3 DNA is all that survives: 33 bases in frame from base 1. CDR1 and CDR2, looked up from the germline V gene (reference sequence), are SGHNT and YYREEE. With regard to this clone: Its antigen remains unidentified. The sample holds no much larger clone one base away, and base qualities are not on file.

Healthy HIV-negative adults with no recently reported acute infections or vaccinations were included as donors. Every donor was a Caucasian adult living in Nashville, Tennessee, USA. CD4+ T cells were enriched through magnetic negative selection, after which naive cells were positively selected on CD45RA and the remaining negative fraction served as the memory subset. After blood collection by leukapheresis, PBMCs were isolated using Ficoll-Histopaque density gradient centrifugation and then cryopreserved in the vapor phase of liquid nitrogen. Analytical flow cytometry was used to check the purity and quantity of each magnetically sorted T cell population. Genomic DNA was isolated from each sorted fraction and quantified by UV absorbance on a Nanodrop 2000c.

The sequenced sample consisted of naive CD4+ T cells sorted from blood. The cell subset or site label of this sample denotes: CD45RA+ positively selected. Recombination joined TRBV5-4 with TRBJ1-1; the D gene identity is not certain. This clonotype originated in a woman aged 25 to 39 in good health. The DNA reads as follows: TGTGCCAGCACTAAGGGCGTTGAAGCTTTCTTT. Translated, this gives CASTKGVEAFF.